This T cell receptor (beta chain) was captured by sequencing in a study of early T cells in non-severe SARS-CoV-2 infection. Concerning this clonotype itself: Its specificity is not known.

Unique molecular identifiers tagged individual cDNA molecules. TCRdb reprocessed the 5' RACE reads via MiXCR and lists one record per CDR3 protein. Here the sample spans more than 95,000 distinct CDR3 sequences, approximately 17% being singletons. V was shortened by 1 base and J by 5 bases, with 5 bases between the two germline ends. The CDR3 sequence is 12 residues long. The germline gives CDR1 SGHAT, CDR2 FQNNGV. The study, taken as a whole, reports: Anti-spike CD8 responses were favored by VDJdb matching, which missed private and CD4 specificities.

The chain joins TRBV11-2 to TRBJ1-1; D remains ambiguous. This receptor was identified in an adult who was a healthcare worker with PCR-confirmed SARS-CoV-2 infection or an uninfected control (not recorded which). Sequencing was carried out using whole blood. The CDR3 sequence is CASSLVGTEAFF. CDR3 sequence (DNA): TGTGCCAGCAGCTTAGTGGGAACTGAAGCTTTCTTT.